This TCR beta chain was identified during a study of T cell clones after liver transplantation. Study background: A pre-transplant mixed lymphocyte reaction with TCRbeta sequencing defined graft-donor-reactive clones followed in post-transplant blood. Three of the eight recipients were HCV-positive; the rest had non-autoimmune, non-viral transplant indications. Patients counted as tolerant after at least one year off all immunosuppression, enzymes not exceeding twice normal. Study observations and caveats: In 5 of 8 subjects, circulating graft-donor-reactive CD4 TCRbeta sequences fell significantly after transplant.

The germline CDR1 and CDR2 sequences are SGHAT and FQDESV (reference sequence). The CDR3 loop spans 14 amino acids. The germline V and J ends were trimmed by 4 bases and 6 bases, with 12 bases remaining between them. Method: immunoSEQ multiplex PCR; TCRdb's copy keeps in-frame clones and lacks some. Here the sample spans tens of thousands of clones, roughly 90% being singletons. A remark on this clone: The antigen remains undetermined.

The specimen was CD4+ T cells from blood, collected before liver transplant. The receptor was derived from a human donor who received a liver transplant. The rearrangement uses TRBV11-1 and TRBJ2-2; a weak D match, TRBD2 (6 bases). CDR3 nucleotide sequence: TGTGCCAGCAGCTCCACTAGCTTTGCCGGGGAGCTGTTTTTT. Translating gives CASSSTSFAGELFF.